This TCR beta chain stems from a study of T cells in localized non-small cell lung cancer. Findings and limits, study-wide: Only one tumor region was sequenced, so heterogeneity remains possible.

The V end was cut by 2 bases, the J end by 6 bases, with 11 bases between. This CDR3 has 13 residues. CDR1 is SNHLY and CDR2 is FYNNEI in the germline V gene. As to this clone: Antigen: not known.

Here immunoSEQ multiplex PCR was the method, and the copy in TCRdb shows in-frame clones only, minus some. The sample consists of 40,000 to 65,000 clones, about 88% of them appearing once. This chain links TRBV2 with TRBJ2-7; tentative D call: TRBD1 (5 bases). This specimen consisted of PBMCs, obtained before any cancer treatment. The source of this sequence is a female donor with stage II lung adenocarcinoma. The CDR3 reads CASSETGIGEQYF. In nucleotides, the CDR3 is TGTGCCAGCAGTGAAACAGGAATCGGCGAGCAGTACTTC.